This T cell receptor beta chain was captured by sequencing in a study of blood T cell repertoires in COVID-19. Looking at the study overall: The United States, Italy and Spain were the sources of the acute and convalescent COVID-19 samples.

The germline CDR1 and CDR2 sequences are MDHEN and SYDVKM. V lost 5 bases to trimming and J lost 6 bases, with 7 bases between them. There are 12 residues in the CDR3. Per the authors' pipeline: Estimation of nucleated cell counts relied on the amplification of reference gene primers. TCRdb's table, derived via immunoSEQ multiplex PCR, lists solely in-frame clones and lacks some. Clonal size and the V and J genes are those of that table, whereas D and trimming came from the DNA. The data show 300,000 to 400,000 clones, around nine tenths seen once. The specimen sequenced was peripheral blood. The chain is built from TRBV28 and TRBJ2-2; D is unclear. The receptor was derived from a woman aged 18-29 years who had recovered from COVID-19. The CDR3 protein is CASSPRAGELFF. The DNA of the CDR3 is TGTGCCAGCAGTCCCCGGGCCGGGGAGCTGTTTTTT.